Listed here are 16 T cell receptor beta chains from one sample, sequenced in a study of human versus mouse CDR3 diversity and MHC coevolution. The method was immunoSEQ multiplex PCR; TCRdb's version includes in-frame clones alone and lacks a portion of them. The sample holds fewer than 100,000 clones, 85% to 95% seen once. The sequenced sample consisted of naive CD4+ T cells from blood. The subset: CD45RO-negative CD62L-positive naive CD4 T cells. The receptors come from a person between 25 and 75 years old in good health.

The chain has TRBV18 and TRBJ1-6; D unresolved. In germline, CDR1 is KGHSH, CDR2 LQKENI. The CDR3 sequence is 13 residues long. The germline V and J ends were trimmed by 2 bases and 5 bases, with 4 bases remaining between them. The DNA for the CDR3 is TGTGCCAGCTCACCAACAGATAATTCACCCCTCCACTTT. It codes for CASSPTDNSPLHF. Together with reference TRBV18 and TRBJ1-6, the CDR3 gives the full variable domain: NAGVMQNPRHLVRRRGQEARLRCSPMKGHSHVYWYRQLPEEGLKFMVYLQKENIIDESGMPKERFSAEFPKEGPSILRIQQVVRGDSAAYFCASSPTDNSPLHFGNGTRLTVT.

This sequence joins TRBV9 and TRBJ2-7, with 7 bases that match TRBD2. Germline CDR1 reads SGDLS; CDR2 reads YYNGEE. J lost 7 bases, V lost 0 bases, and 16 bases had no gene match. CDR3 length equals 17 residues. The CDR3 nucleotides are TGTGCCAGCAGCGTAGGAAGTAGCGGGCTAGAGTTAATAGAGCAGTACTTC. Translating it yields CASSVGSSGLELIEQYF.

This chain uses TRBV20-1 with TRBJ2-3; no definite D call. The V and J ends lost 3 bases and 4 bases respectively, with 2 bases between them. The CDR3 has 10 amino acids. Germline V CDR1 and CDR2: DFQATT, SNEGSKA (reference sequence). The CDR3 loop is CSASADTQYF. In DNA, the CDR3 is TGCAGTGCTAGCGCAGATACGCAGTATTTT.

J is TRBJ2-7 and V is TRBV2; 9 bases line up with TRBD1. The CDR3 length is 15 residues. Germline V gives CDR1 SNHLY, CDR2 FYNNEI. V dropped 0 bases and J dropped 4; count of bases not matched to a gene: 4. The CDR3 DNA is TGTGCCAGCAGTGAAGCGGGACAGGGCTCATACGAGCAGTACTTC. Its protein is CASSEAGQGSYEQYF.

This chain uses TRBV7-8 with TRBJ2-7; 8 bases align to TRBD2. Per the germline V gene, CDR1 is SGHVS and CDR2 is FQNEAQ. This CDR3 contains 15 residues. V was pared by 5 bases and J by 3 bases, with 9 bases of the junction left unmatched. The DNA for the CDR3 is TGTGCCAGCAGCCCTCTAGCGGGCGTTTTCTACGAGCAGTACTTC. Translation gives CASSPLAGVFYEQYF. Together with reference TRBV7-8 and TRBJ2-7, the CDR3 gives the full variable domain: GAGVSQSPRYKVAKRGQDVALRCDPISGHVSLFWYQQALGQGPEFLTYFQNEAQLDKSGLPSDRFFAERPEGSVSTLKIQRTQQEDSAVYLCASSPLAGVFYEQYFGPGTRLTVT.

The chain joins TRBV6-5 to TRBJ2-7; possible D gene TRBD1, 6 bases. The CDR3 length is 13 residues. V lost 7 bases to trimming and J lost 6 bases, with 16 bases between them. Germline lookup yields CDR1 MNHEY and CDR2 SVGAGI. CDR3 protein: CASIQTQGREQYF. The CDR3 nucleotides are TGTGCCAGCATCCAAACACAGGGTCGCGAGCAGTACTTC.

This clone was counted a single time. V and J are TRBV10-3 and TRBJ2-5; 9 bases align to TRBD1. V shed 7 bases, J shed 2 bases, and the junction held 5 bases outside the gene matches. Per germline, CDR1 ENHRY and CDR2 SYGVKD. CDR3 length equals 14 residues. The DNA of the CDR3 is TGTGCCATCAAGAAGACAGGGGGTCAAGAGACCCAGTACTTC. Translation gives CAIKKTGGQETQYF.

The CDR3 coding sequence is TGTGCCAGCCCGGGACAGCCTAACACTGAAGCTTTCTTT. Amino acids: CASPGQPNTEAFF. This rearrangement joins TRBV6-5 to TRBJ1-1; 7 nucleotides match TRBD1. CDR1 and CDR2 from the germline V gene are MNHEY and SVGAGI. Trimming cost V 8 bases and J 2 bases; bases outside gene matches: 5. The CDR3 sequence is 13 residues long.

The chain recombines TRBV6-4 with TRBJ2-3; maybe TRBD2 (5 bases). CDR3 size: 15 residues. Germline CDR1 and CDR2: MRHNA and SNTAGT. V lost 4 bases to trimming and J lost 3 bases, with 14 bases between them. CDR3 nucleotide sequence: TGTGCCAGCAGTGGGGGAACTAGTGGGACAGATACGCAGTATTTT. It encodes CASSGGTSGTDTQYF.

The chain couples TRBV7-8 to TRBJ2-7; 9 nucleotides match TRBD1. Germline lookup yields CDR1 SGHVS and CDR2 FQNEAQ. The J segment lost 7 bases and the V segment lost 5 bases, leaving 15 bases of the junction unmatched. The CDR3 is 16 amino acids. For the CDR3, the DNA is TGTGCCAGCAGCCCGGGGCGGACAGGGGCCTCCTTGGAGCAGTACTTC. Translated, it gives CASSPGRTGASLEQYF.

The genes are TRBV10-3 and TRBJ2-7; a weak D match, TRBD2 (6 bases). Between the trimmed V and J ends, which lost 2 bases and 0 bases, there was a span of 14 bases. The germline CDR1 and CDR2 sequences are ENHRY and SYGVKD. The CDR3 covers 16 residues. Here the CDR3 reads CAISEGRDLNSYEQYF. The DNA for the CDR3 is TGTGCCATCAGTGAGGGTAGGGACTTGAACTCCTACGAGCAGTACTTC.

This chain links TRBV4-2 with TRBJ2-2; tentatively, D is TRBD2 (6 bases). CDR1 and CDR2 (germline): LGHNA, YNFKEQ. This CDR3 is built from 16 residues. Trimming took off 0 bases at V and 1 base at J, with 9 bases between the two ends. Here the CDR3 DNA reads TGTGCCAGCAGCCAAGAGCTAGCGCTGAACACCGGGGAGCTGTTTTTT. It is translated as CASSQELALNTGELFF.

The chain is built from TRBV15 and TRBJ1-1; D gene uncertain. The CDR3 sequence is 15 residues long. CDR1 is LNHNV and CDR2 is YYDKDF in the germline V gene (reference sequence). Between the trimmed V and J ends, which lost 0 bases and 11 bases, there was a span of 19 bases. DNA of the CDR3: TGTGCCACCAGCAGAGATTTTGGTCCGAAACTCGGGGCTTTCTTT. Translated: CATSRDFGPKLGAFF.

This chain links TRBV2 with TRBJ1-5; no clear D. CDR1 SNHLY and CDR2 FYNNEI come from the germline V gene. The V end lost 4 bases, the J end lost 3 bases, and 13 bases lay between the germline ends. The CDR3 is 15 amino acids. CDR3 protein: CASSVQSQINQPQHF. CDR3 DNA sequence: TGTGCCAGCAGTGTACAGTCCCAGATCAATCAGCCCCAGCATTTT. The variable domain in full, completed from reference TRBV2 and TRBJ1-5, reads EPEVTQTPSHQVTQMGQEVILRCVPISNHLYFYWYRQILGQKVEFLVSFYNNEISEKSEIFDDQFSVERPDGSNFTLKIRSTKLEDSAMYFCASSVQSQINQPQHFGDGTRLSIL.

The V gene is TRBV7-9, the J gene TRBJ2-3; TRBD1 might be the D (6 bases). V was pared by 5 bases and J by 3 bases, with 12 bases between. This CDR3 is 14 amino acids long. CDR1 and CDR2 (germline): SEHNR, FQNEAQ (reference sequence). CDR3: CASSPWTATDTQYF. The CDR3 coding sequence is TGTGCCAGCAGCCCGTGGACAGCTACAGATACGCAGTATTTT. The whole variable domain, remainder taken from reference TRBV7-9 and TRBJ2-3, is DTGVSQNPRHKITKRGQNVTFRCDPISEHNRLYWYRQTLGQGPEFLTYFQNEAQLEKSRLLSDRFSAERPKGSFSTLEIQRTEQGDSAMYLCASSPWTATDTQYFGPGTRLTVL.

V is TRBV5-1 and J is TRBJ2-7, with D perhaps matching TRBD1 (6 bases). Trimming took off 3 bases at V and 7 bases at J, with 20 bases between the two ends. Germline V gives CDR1 SGHRS, CDR2 YFSETQ. This CDR3 is 15 amino acids long. The CDR3 spells CASSWAGTYGKEQYF. In DNA, the CDR3 is TGCGCCAGCAGCTGGGCCGGGACATACGGCAAGGAGCAGTACTTC. The complete variable domain, with remaining parts taken from reference TRBV5-1 and TRBJ2-7, reads KAGVTQTPRYLIKTRGQQVTLSCSPISGHRSVSWYQQTPGQGLQFLFEYFSETQRNKGNFPGRFSGRQFSNSRSEMNVSTLELGDSALYLCASSWAGTYGKEQYFGPGTRLTVT.